The 32 T cell receptor beta chains below come from one sample, sequenced in a study of early T cells in non-severe SARS-CoV-2 infection. TCRdb re-called the 5' RACE reads through MiXCR, storing one row per CDR3 protein. The sample consists of tens of thousands of distinct CDR3 sequences, around 6% of them appearing once. Sequenced material: whole blood. These receptors were obtained from an adult who was a healthcare worker with PCR-confirmed SARS-CoV-2 infection or an uninfected control (not recorded which).

J is TRBJ2-1 and V is TRBV11-2, with no clear D. The V end lost 7 bases, the J end lost 2 bases, and 12 bases lay between the germline ends. Germline-derived CDR1 and CDR2 are SGHAT and FQNNGV. The CDR3 runs 14 residues. Here the CDR3 reads CASTVPRAYNEQFF. CDR3 nucleotides: TGTGCCAGCACCGTGCCCCGGGCCTACAATGAGCAGTTCTTC.

This clonotype was seen more than once but under ten times. A junction end diverges from the germline sequence, so it may reflect a read error. This rearrangement joins TRBV29-1 to TRBJ2-7; D is possibly TRBD1 (6 bases). The CDR3 is 14 residues long. Germline lookup yields CDR1 SQVTM and CDR2 ANQGSEA. In DNA form, the CDR3 reads TGCAGCGTTGAAATTCAGGACAGTCTCTCTTTTAGTGATTTC. The encoded protein is CSVEIQDSLSFSDF.

In its sample, this clonotype was seen many times. CDR3 DNA: TGTGCCAGCAGTTTACCCCTTCCCACGTGGCTAGCGCCTAGCACAGATACGCAGTATTTT. Residues: CASSLPLPTWLAPSTDTQYF. This chain connects TRBV28 to TRBJ2-3; TRBD2 might be the D (6 bases). Germline CDR1 reads MDHEN; CDR2 reads SYDVKM. The CDR3 sequence is 20 residues long. V lost 2 bases, J lost 0 bases, and 24 bases lay in between. Using reference TRBV28 and TRBJ2-3 for the parts outside the CDR3, the full variable domain is DVKVTQSSRYLVKRTGEKVFLECVQDMDHENMFWYRQDPGLGLRLIYFSYDVKMKEKGDIPEGYSVSREKKERFSLILESASTNQTSMYLCASSLPLPTWLAPSTDTQYFGPGTRLTVL.

The chain employs TRBV5-1 and TRBJ2-1; 7 nucleotides line up with TRBD2. Trimming removed 0 bases from V and 3 bases from J; junction bases left unmatched: 3. CDR3 length equals 15 residues. Germline V gives CDR1 SGHRS, CDR2 YFSETQ. The CDR3 region has the DNA TGCGCCAGCAGCTTGGGCGGGGGATACTACAATGAGCAGTTCTTC. This codes for CASSLGGGYYNEQFF. The full variable domain, its missing parts supplied by reference TRBV5-1 and TRBJ2-1, is KAGVTQTPRYLIKTRGQQVTLSCSPISGHRSVSWYQQTPGQGLQFLFEYFSETQRNKGNFPGRFSGRQFSNSRSEMNVSTLELGDSALYLCASSLGGGYYNEQFFGPGTRLTVL.

This chain joins TRBV28 and TRBJ1-5; a weak D match, TRBD1 (6 bases). The length of the CDR3 is 13 residues. Germline V gene data show CDR1 as MDHEN and CDR2 as SYDVKM. Trimming stripped 8 bases from V and 3 bases from J, with 11 bases between. The CDR3 sequence is CASYGQINQPQHF. As DNA, the CDR3 is TGTGCCAGCTACGGACAGATCAATCAGCCCCAGCATTTT.

This clonotype was observed a handful of times. This chain uses TRBV12-3 or TRBV12-4 with TRBJ2-7; maybe TRBD1 (5 bases). The ends were cut back, 3 bases at V and 3 bases at J, with 15 bases in the middle. The CDR3 loop spans 15 amino acids. CDR3 nucleotides: TGTGCCAGCAGTTTCGCAGGGCCTACTATCTACGAGCAGTACTTC. Translated, it gives CASSFAGPTIYEQYF.

This clonotype was observed a few times. This chain links TRBV12-3 or TRBV12-4 with TRBJ2-5; no definite D call. Trimming pared 3 bases from V and 1 base from J, leaving 6 bases between. The CDR3 length is 13 residues. The CDR3 reads CASSFGLQETQYF. The CDR3 coding sequence is TGTGCCAGCAGTTTCGGCCTCCAAGAGACCCAGTACTTC.

This clonotype has only a few counts. The chain combines TRBV10-3 with TRBJ2-7; the D is unclear. The CDR3 totals 14 residues. Germline CDR1 reads ENHRY; CDR2 reads SYGVKD. Trimming removed 3 bases at V and 1 base at J, with 10 bases between. CDR3 in amino acids: CAISETSYSYEQYF. The CDR3 bases are TGTGCCATCAGTGAAACCTCCTATTCCTACGAGCAGTACTTC.

Many counts were recorded for this clonotype. The chain couples TRBV5-5 to TRBJ1-2; TRBD1 is a possible D gene (6 bases). The length of the CDR3 is 15 residues. Looked up from germline, CDR1 is SGHKS and CDR2 is YYEKEE (reference sequence). Between the trimmed V and J ends, which lost 5 bases and 4 bases, there was a span of 18 bases. CDR3 sequence reads: CASSSTPDRIYGYTF. The CDR3 DNA is TGTGCCAGCAGTTCAACACCGGACAGAATCTATGGCTACACCTTC.

This clonotype has ten or more counts. The V and J genes are TRBV20-1 and TRBJ2-1; 14 nucleotides align to TRBD2. With V trimmed by 0 bases and J by 7 bases, 11 bases remained unmatched. Germline V CDR1 and CDR2: DFQATT, SNEGSKA (reference sequence). The CDR3 length is 18 residues. The CDR3 coding sequence is TGCAGTGCTAGAGATTACGAGGGACTAGCGGGAGAAATGAATGAGCAGTTCTTC. Its protein is CSARDYEGLAGEMNEQFF.

This sequence joins TRBV21-1 and TRBJ2-4; TRBD1 is the table's D call and was not checked against the DNA. TRBV21-1 is shown as a pseudogene. CDR3 size: 14 residues. The CDR3 DNA follows: TGTGCCAGCAGCCCCCGGGGGCTCCAAAACATTCAGTACTTC. It translates to CASSPRGLQNIQYF.

This clonotype has ten or more counts. V usage is TRBV15 and J usage is TRBJ2-5; D remains unclear. From germline, CDR1 is LNHNV and CDR2 YYDKDF (reference sequence). Trimming stripped 0 bases from V and 3 bases from J, with 8 bases between. CDR3 length equals 14 residues. The CDR3 loop is CATSRENTEETQYF. In DNA form, the CDR3 reads TGTGCCACCAGCAGAGAAAACACTGAAGAGACCCAGTACTTC.

J is TRBJ1-1 and V is TRBV10-3; D is possibly TRBD1 (6 bases). Germline V lookup: CDR1 ENHRY, CDR2 SYGVKD. The V end was cut by 2 bases, the J end by 1 base, with 8 bases between. CDR3 size: 14 residues. The CDR3 DNA follows: TGTGCCATCAGTGAGGGACAGACGAACACTGAAGCTTTCTTT. Amino acids: CAISEGQTNTEAFF.

This clonotype has ten or more counts. In DNA form, the CDR3 reads TGTGCCAGCAGTGGGGGACAGCAGATTGGAAAACTGTTTTTT. Residues: CASSGGQQIGKLFF. V usage is TRBV6-6 and J usage is TRBJ1-4; 7 bases agree with TRBD1. In germline, CDR1 is MNHNY, CDR2 SVGAGI (reference sequence). CDR3 length: 14 amino acids. The junction had 10 bases not matched to a gene; V was cut back by 5 bases and J by 10 bases.

This clonotype appeared many times. The gene calls are TRBV7-9 and TRBJ2-7; D may be TRBD1 (6 bases). V lost 1 base, J lost 1 base, and 11 bases lay in between. Germline values: CDR1 SEHNR, CDR2 FQNEAQ (reference sequence). The CDR3 sequence is 15 residues long. CDR3 region: CASSLDEGVSYEQYF. The CDR3 DNA reads TGTGCCAGCAGCTTAGATGAGGGGGTTTCCTACGAGCAGTACTTC.

This clonotype has at least ten counts. This rearrangement joins TRBV7-2 to TRBJ2-2; 7 nucleotides agree with TRBD2. The V gene end was trimmed by 1 base and the J gene end by 5 bases; junction bases not matched to a gene: 1. This CDR3 spans 14 amino acids. CDR1 is SGHTA and CDR2 is FQGNSA in the germline V gene. The CDR3 nucleotides read TGTGCCAGCAGCTTAGTGGGGGGGACCGGGGAGCTGTTTTTT. As protein: CASSLVGGTGELFF.

A few counts support this clonotype. The chain employs TRBV19 and TRBJ2-1; TRBD2 agrees at 14 bases. The V gene end was trimmed by 7 bases and the J gene end by 1 base; junction bases not matched to a gene: 9. This CDR3 region has 18 residues. Germline V lookup: CDR1 LNHDA, CDR2 SQIVND (reference sequence). The CDR3 nucleotides are TGTGCCAGTAAGACGACTAGCGGGGGGGCCGTATCCTACAATGAGCAGTTCTTC. This codes for CASKTTSGGAVSYNEQFF.

The V and J genes are TRBV10-1 and TRBJ1-1, with D perhaps matching TRBD1 (5 bases). The CDR3 loop spans 12 amino acids. Germline-derived CDR1 and CDR2 are WNHNN and SYGVQD (reference sequence). V gave up 5 bases and J gave up 10 bases, with 14 bases separating them. The CDR3 nucleotides read TGCGCCAGCAGTCGAACCAGGGATGGAGCTTTCTTT. This translates into CASSRTRDGAFF.

This clonotype was detected many times. This chain connects TRBV3-1 to TRBJ2-3; D is unclear. The CDR3 spans 15 residues. Between the trimmed V and J ends, which lost 1 base and 0 bases, there was a span of 8 bases. Looked up from germline, CDR1 is LGHDT and CDR2 is YNNKEL (reference sequence). CDR3 nucleotides: TGTGCCAGCAGCCAAGCGGCGACTAGCACAGATACGCAGTATTTT. Its protein is CASSQAATSTDTQYF.

The chain uses TRBV30 and TRBJ1-5; D remains ambiguous. Looked up from germline, CDR1 is GTSNPN and CDR2 is SVGIG (reference sequence). The CDR3 consists of 13 residues. Trimming pared 0 bases from V and 8 bases from J, leaving 11 bases between. The CDR3 coding sequence is TGTGCCTGGAGTGTAGACATGCCGGAGCCCCAGCATTTT. It encodes CAWSVDMPEPQHF.

This clonotype was counted a few times. The rearrangement links TRBV18 to TRBJ1-1; D is undetermined. Trimming took 1 base from V and 4 from J, leaving 13 bases between them. The CDR3 sequence is 15 residues long. Per germline, CDR1 KGHSH and CDR2 LQKENI. The chain's CDR3 is CASSPQEGVGTEAFF. The CDR3 region has the DNA TGTGCCAGCTCACCACAGGAAGGAGTCGGCACTGAAGCTTTCTTT.

This clonotype was observed at least ten times. CDR3 protein: CSASRGPLNTEAFF. In nucleotides, the CDR3 is TGCAGTGCTTCCCGCGGGCCGTTGAACACTGAAGCTTTCTTT. The chain combines TRBV20-1 with TRBJ1-1; D gene ambiguous. Germline values: CDR1 DFQATT, CDR2 SNEGSKA (reference sequence). There are 14 residues in the CDR3. With 5 bases removed from V and 0 bases from J, the gap between germline ends came to 13 bases.

This clonotype was counted a few times. V and J are TRBV21-1 and TRBJ1-6; no check of the table's D call, TRBD1, against the DNA was made. TRBV21-1 is a documented pseudogene. This CDR3 is 14 amino acids long. The CDR3, as DNA: TGTGCCAGCTCCGCGGACAGGGTTGGCTCACCCCTCCACTTT. As protein: CASSADRVGSPLHF.

The gene calls are TRBV2 and TRBJ1-5, with D possibly being TRBD1 (5 bases). From germline, CDR1 is SNHLY and CDR2 FYNNEI. The CDR3 has 14 amino acids. V lost 5 bases and J 0 bases, leaving 8 bases between the germline ends. The CDR3 region has the DNA TGTGCCAGCAGTTCGGGGCTTAGCAATCAGCCCCAGCATTTT. It yields the protein CASSSGLSNQPQHF.

In its sample, this clonotype was seen many times. The genes are TRBV2 and TRBJ2-5; possibly TRBD1 for D (5 bases). The CDR3 has 13 residues. The germline V gene has CDR1 SNHLY and CDR2 FYNNEI. Trimming removed 5 bases from V and 2 bases from J, with 9 bases in between. The CDR3 nucleotides read TGTGCCAGCAGTATGGCAGGGCAAGAGACCCAGTACTTC. Encoded protein: CASSMAGQETQYF. Combining the CDR3 with reference TRBV2 and TRBJ2-5 gives the whole variable domain EPEVTQTPSHQVTQMGQEVILRCVPISNHLYFYWYRQILGQKVEFLVSFYNNEISEKSEIFDDQFSVERPDGSNFTLKIRSTKLEDSAMYFCASSMAGQETQYFGPGTRLLVL.

The CDR3 DNA is TGTGCCTGGGGGCAGGGGGCAGGGGGCAACAGGCAGTACTTC. Protein sequence: CAWGQGAGGNRQYF. This chain uses TRBV30 with TRBJ2-7; 8 bases match TRBD1. The germline V gene has CDR1 GTSNPN and CDR2 SVGIG (reference sequence). The CDR3 length is 14 residues. V shed 5 bases, J shed 9 bases, and the junction held 15 bases outside the gene matches.

This chain joins TRBV5-1 and TRBJ2-5; 8 bases agree with TRBD1. V lost 6 bases and J lost 3; bases outside the gene matches: 7. The CDR3 is made up of 14 amino acids. CDR1 is SGHRS and CDR2 is YFSETQ in the germline V gene. The CDR3 DNA reads TGCGCCAGCACTCTGGACAGGGTCGAAGAGACCCAGTACTTC. Its translation is CASTLDRVEETQYF.

Ten or more counts support this clonotype. The chain joins TRBV7-9 to TRBJ2-7; no clear D gene. CDR1 and CDR2 from the germline V gene are SEHNR and FQNEAQ (reference sequence). The CDR3 covers 13 residues. Trimming took off 1 base at V and 3 bases at J, with 7 bases between the two ends. CDR3 nucleotides: TGTGCCAGCAGCTTAGTTGGCGGCTACGAGCAGTACTTC. This gives the protein CASSLVGGYEQYF.

This clonotype was counted only a few times. V gene TRBV30 combines with J gene TRBJ2-7, with a tentative D call TRBD1 (6 bases). CDR3 length equals 17 residues. Germline lookup yields CDR1 GTSNPN and CDR2 SVGIG (reference sequence). Deletions cut 0 bases from V and 5 bases from J, with 23 bases between. The CDR3 region is CAWSVEQGRPGEHEQYF. Here the CDR3 DNA reads TGTGCCTGGAGTGTCGAACAGGGCCGTCCCGGTGAACACGAGCAGTACTTC. The full variable domain, in which reference TRBV30 and TRBJ2-7 provide the parts outside the CDR3, is SQTIHQWPATLVQPVGSPLSLECTVEGTSNPNLYWYRQAAGRGLQLLFYSVGIGQISSEVPQNLSASRPQDRQFILSSKKLLLSDSGFYLCAWSVEQGRPGEHEQYFGPGTRLTVT.

Ten or more counts support this clonotype. The chain recombines TRBV7-2 with TRBJ1-2; D is ambiguous. The V gene's germline CDR1 is SGHTA and CDR2 FQGNSA. This CDR3 is 13 amino acids long. Trimming cost V 2 bases and J 4 bases, with 8 bases left between them. In DNA form, the CDR3 reads TGTGCCAGCAGCTTATTAGGTTTCTATGGCTACACCTTC. Translating it yields CASSLLGFYGYTF.

The table lists this clonotype with a few counts. The V gene is TRBV2, the J gene TRBJ1-6, with 7 bases identical to TRBD1. The CDR3 sequence is 14 residues long. CDR1 is SNHLY, CDR2 FYNNEI, per germline. V shed 6 bases, J shed 10 bases, and the junction held 9 bases outside the gene matches. The CDR3 nucleotides are TGTGCCAGCAGGGGGGACAGCCATGGATCACCCCTCCACTTT. Protein product: CASRGDSHGSPLHF.

This clonotype was seen repeatedly, ten times or more. The chain uses TRBV20-1 and TRBJ1-3, with D possibly being TRBD1 (5 bases). V was pared by 3 bases and J by 8 bases, with 11 bases between. This CDR3 spans 12 amino acids. Germline V gene lookup returns CDR1 DFQATT and CDR2 SNEGSKA (reference sequence). The CDR3 sequence is CSARDWGDTIYF. The CDR3 coding sequence is TGCAGTGCTAGGGACTGGGGCGACACCATATATTTT.